What follows are 10 T cell receptor beta chains derived from one specimen sequenced in a study of T cell responses to AZD1222 COVID-19 vaccine. Measured with immunoSEQ multiplex PCR; TCRdb has only the in-frame clones, and not every one. The data contain 90,000 to 120,000 clones, 70% to 90% of them singletons. The source was peripheral blood, collected 28 days after the second AZD1222 dose. Source of these receptors: an adult who received the AZD1222 COVID-19 vaccine.

This chain links TRBV24-1 with TRBJ2-2; 7 bases line up with TRBD2. V shed 2 bases, J shed 0 bases, and the junction held 14 bases outside the gene matches. Germline CDR1 and CDR2: KGHDR and SFDVKD. CDR3 length: 20 residues. The CDR3 nucleotides are TGTGCCACCAGTGATTCATTGGCGGGGGACCCCCTTTCGAACACCGGGGAGCTGTTTTTT. Protein product: CATSDSLAGDPLSNTGELFF.

The V and J genes are TRBV7-9 and TRBJ1-2; D possibly corresponds to TRBD1 (5 bases). Trimming shortened V by 1 base and J by 4 bases, and 16 bases separated the two germline ends. Germline-derived CDR1 and CDR2 are SEHNR and FQNEAQ (reference sequence). The CDR3 spans 16 residues. As DNA, the CDR3 is TGTGCCAGCAGCTTAGTCAGTGGGGCGCGTGGCTATGGCTACACCTTC. Its protein is CASSLVSGARGYGYTF.

The chain couples TRBV27 to TRBJ1-5; TRBD1 might be the D (5 bases). The ends were cut back, 4 bases at V and 2 bases at J, with 12 bases in the middle. This CDR3 contains 15 residues. Germline V gene data show CDR1 as MNHEY and CDR2 as SMNVEV (reference sequence). CDR3 region: CASSSPGTGNQPQHF. DNA of the CDR3: TGTGCCAGCAGTTCCCCAGGGACTGGCAATCAGCCCCAGCATTTT.

J is TRBJ2-3 and V is TRBV11-3; D might be TRBD2 (6 bases). In germline, CDR1 is SGHNT, CDR2 YENEEA. CDR3 length: 16 residues. Trimming cost V 1 base and J 5 bases, with 16 bases left between them. The CDR3 nucleotides are TGTGCCAGCAGCTTAGGAGGTGGTAGGAGGGGAGATACGCAGTATTTT. Amino acids: CASSLGGGRRGDTQYF.

This clone was recorded only once. V and J are TRBV5-6 and TRBJ1-2; D gene uncertain. The CDR3 consists of 11 residues. The ends were cut back, 4 bases at V and 10 bases at J, with 11 bases in the middle. CDR1 is SGHDT, CDR2 YYEEEE, per germline. The CDR3 loop reads CASSNQVAYTF. In DNA, the CDR3 is TGTGCCAGCAGCAATCAAGTCGCCTACACCTTC. Full variable domain (remainder filled in from reference TRBV5-6 and TRBJ1-2): DAGVTQSPTHLIKTRGQQVTLRCSPKSGHDTVSWYQQALGQGPQFIFQYYEEEERQRGNFPDRFSGHQFPNYSSELNVNALLLGDSALYLCASSNQVAYTFGSGTRLTVV.

The chain has TRBV9 and TRBJ1-2; no definite D call. Between the trimmed V and J ends, which lost 5 bases and 5 bases, there was a span of 19 bases. The CDR3 consists of 15 residues. Germline-derived CDR1 and CDR2 are SGDLS and YYNGEE. CDR3 residues: CASSSNSWQTYGYTF. CDR3 nucleotide sequence: TGTGCCAGCAGTTCTAACTCGTGGCAGACATATGGCTACACCTTC.

The chain employs TRBV7-9 and TRBJ1-6; no firm D call. CDR3 length equals 14 residues. Germline CDR1 SEHNR, CDR2 FQNEAQ (reference sequence). The V gene lost 5 bases and the J gene lost 9 bases, with 14 bases spanning the gap. Here the CDR3 reads CASSRTGLSSPLHF. The CDR3 DNA reads as TGTGCCAGCAGCCGCACCGGGTTAAGTTCACCCCTCCACTTT. The full variable domain, rest sourced from reference TRBV7-9 and TRBJ1-6, is DTGVSQNPRHKITKRGQNVTFRCDPISEHNRLYWYRQTLGQGPEFLTYFQNEAQLEKSRLLSDRFSAERPKGSFSTLEIQRTEQGDSAMYLCASSRTGLSSPLHFGNGTRLTVT.

The chain combines TRBV19 with TRBJ2-4, with TRBD1 as a possible D gene (5 bases). This CDR3 is 14 amino acids long. In germline, CDR1 is LNHDA, CDR2 SQIVND (reference sequence). Deletions cut 5 bases from V and 5 bases from J, with 13 bases between. Here the CDR3 reads CASSVVRVENIQYF. CDR3 DNA: TGTGCCAGTAGTGTGGTCAGGGTGGAAAACATTCAGTACTTC. The full variable domain, with the rest looked up from reference TRBV19 and TRBJ2-4, is DGGITQSPKYLFRKEGQNVTLSCEQNLNHDAMYWYRQDPGQGLRLIYYSQIVNDFQKGDIAEGYSVSREKKESFPLTVTSAQKNPTAFYLCASSVVRVENIQYFGAGTRLSVL.

The V call is TRBV7-2, the J call TRBJ1-3, with TRBD1 matching 8 bases. The ends lost 5 bases at V and 5 bases at J; junction bases unmatched: 11. There are 16 residues in the CDR3. Germline assignment: CDR1 SGHTA and CDR2 FQGNSA. In DNA, the CDR3 is TGTGCCAGCAGCGTGGCCTGGGACAGGAAACGAAACACCATATATTTT. Protein sequence: CASSVAWDRKRNTIYF.

This chain uses TRBV5-5 with TRBJ1-6; D gene uncertain. Germline V gene sequence: CDR1 SGHKS, CDR2 YYEKEE (reference sequence). The ends were cut back, 1 base at V and 8 bases at J, with 19 bases in the middle. This CDR3 comprises 17 residues. Written as DNA, the CDR3 is TGTGCCAGCAGCTTGACTCGGTTTGGGCCAGAGGATTCACCCCTCCACTTT. Amino acid sequence: CASSLTRFGPEDSPLHF.